A single sample gave rise to the 20 T cell receptor beta chains below, sequenced in a study of blood T cell repertoires in COVID-19 (dated by TCRdb to 2020 to 2022). The method was the immunoSEQ multiplex PCR assay. Entries here come from immuneACCESS through TCRdb and include only in-frame sequences with V and J called. Some clones fail to appear in such tables; in the studies checked, an unresolved V gene covers under half of the shortfall, and the cause of the remainder is unknown. The sample table contains approximately 290,000 clones; only one count was recorded for more than 85% of them. Clones ranked in the top ten supply under 0.95% of the sample. The sequencing sample was made of peripheral blood. The receptors derive from a man aged 30-40 years with acute or convalescent COVID-19.

V is TRBV6-5 and J is TRBJ1-4, with no clear D. The V gene's germline CDR1 is MNHEY and CDR2 SVGAGI. Trimming stripped 4 bases from V and 0 bases from J, with 3 bases between. The CDR3 is 13 residues long. The CDR3 spells CASSFTTNEKLFF. As DNA, the CDR3 is TGTGCCAGCAGTTTTACAACTAATGAAAAACTGTTTTTT.

The rearrangement joins TRBV7-9 to TRBJ2-3, with TRBD1 as a possible D gene (5 bases). The germline V and J ends were trimmed by 7 bases and 2 bases, with 16 bases remaining between them. In germline, CDR1 is SEHNR, CDR2 FQNEAQ (reference sequence). The CDR3 covers 15 residues. CDR3 in DNA: TGTGCCAGCAATCCAAAGGCAGGGATCACAGATACGCAGTATTTT. Amino acid sequence: CASNPKAGITDTQYF.

The rearrangement joins TRBV9 to TRBJ1-2, with D hard to call. CDR3 size: 15 residues. V dropped 4 bases and J dropped 7 bases, with 20 bases sitting between them. The germline gives CDR1 SGDLS, CDR2 YYNGEE. CDR3 residues: CASSTRGGSIGGYTF. The CDR3, as DNA: TGTGCCAGCAGCACCCGCGGCGGGTCAATTGGTGGCTACACCTTC.

This CDR3 reads CSARTNEKLFF. The CDR3 DNA sequence: TGCAGTGCCCGGACTAATGAAAAACTGTTTTTT. The chain joins TRBV20-1 to TRBJ1-4; D remains unclear. The CDR3 consists of 11 residues. The germline gives CDR1 DFQATT, CDR2 SNEGSKA (reference sequence). V lost 6 bases and J 2 bases, leaving 4 bases between the germline ends.

This chain links TRBV27 with TRBJ2-2; D might be TRBD2 (6 bases). Trimming took off 4 bases at V and 3 bases at J, with 9 bases between the two ends. Germline CDR1 and CDR2: MNHEY and SMNVEV (reference sequence). The CDR3 is 14 amino acids. The CDR3 coding sequence is TGTGCCAGCAGTTGGTTAGCGGACACCGGGGAGCTGTTTTTT. It translates to CASSWLADTGELFF.

This clone was observed a handful of times. V usage is TRBV6-1 and J usage is TRBJ1-2, with D tentatively TRBD1 (6 bases). Trimming pared 3 bases from V and 4 bases from J, leaving 21 bases between. The CDR3 is 17 residues long. CDR1 and CDR2 (germline): MNHNS, SASEGT. DNA of the CDR3: TGTGCCAGCAGTGAGGGAGATAGCTTTATCAGGGGCTATGGCTACACCTTC. Translation: CASSEGDSFIRGYGYTF.

The rearrangement uses TRBV6-4 and TRBJ2-1, with TRBD2 matching over 9 bases. J lost 8 bases, V lost 5 bases, and 7 bases had no gene match. The CDR3 has 14 amino acids. Looked up from germline, CDR1 is MRHNA and CDR2 is SNTAGT. In DNA form, the CDR3 reads TGTGCCAGCAGTAATAGCGGGGGCGGGGATGAGCAGTTCTTC. Translated: CASSNSGGGDEQFF.

V usage is TRBV21-1 and J usage is TRBJ1-5; the table gives TRBD1 as D, unverified against the DNA. TRBV21-1 is designated a pseudogene. CDR3 size: 13 residues. The CDR3 sequence: CASLNRVCQPQHF. CDR3 nucleotide sequence: TGTGCCAGCCTTAACAGGGTTTGTCAGCCCCAGCATTTT.

This chain uses TRBV19 with TRBJ2-5, with D hard to call. Germline V lookup: CDR1 LNHDA, CDR2 SQIVND (reference sequence). The V and J ends lost 1 base and 2 bases respectively, with 11 bases between them. The CDR3 has 15 amino acids. The CDR3 loop is CASSIVSGWQETQYF. The CDR3 nucleotides read TGTGCCAGTAGTATAGTTTCCGGGTGGCAAGAGACCCAGTACTTC. Together with reference TRBV19 and TRBJ2-5, the CDR3 gives the full variable domain: DGGITQSPKYLFRKEGQNVTLSCEQNLNHDAMYWYRQDPGQGLRLIYYSQIVNDFQKGDIAEGYSVSREKKESFPLTVTSAQKNPTAFYLCASSIVSGWQETQYFGPGTRLLVL.

The chain couples TRBV5-4 to TRBJ2-2; 7 bases align to TRBD1. The CDR3 consists of 14 residues. V lost 5 bases to trimming and J lost 3 bases; unmatched junction nucleotides: 4. In germline, CDR1 is SGHNT, CDR2 YYREEE (reference sequence). The chain's CDR3 is CASSRDSYTGELFF. Written as DNA, the CDR3 is TGTGCCAGCAGTCGGGACAGTTACACCGGGGAGCTGTTTTTT.

This sequence joins TRBV28 and TRBJ2-6; D remains ambiguous. CDR3 size: 14 residues. Germline assignment: CDR1 MDHEN and CDR2 SYDVKM. The V and J ends lost 11 bases and 0 bases respectively, with 11 bases between them. CDR3 nucleotides: TGTGCCGCATCAGTTGGCTCTGGGGCCAACGTCCTGACTTTC. Translating gives CAASVGSGANVLTF.

In this sample, this clone turned up once. The chain links TRBV4-1 to TRBJ1-1; the match to TRBD1 covers 7 bases. From germline, CDR1 is MGHRA and CDR2 YSYEKL. V was clipped by 4 bases and J by 3 bases; unmatched bases: 5. The CDR3 totals 14 residues. The CDR3 DNA sequence: TGCGCCAGCAGCCCGAAGACAGGGCACACTGAAGCTTTCTTT. Its protein product is CASSPKTGHTEAFF.

This rearrangement joins TRBV28 to TRBJ1-4, with 8 nucleotides matching TRBD1. CDR1 is MDHEN, CDR2 SYDVKM, per germline. This CDR3 comprises 14 residues. The V segment lost 5 bases and the J segment 6 bases; nucleotides outside the gene matches: 5. CDR3 residues: CASSLGTGYEKLFF. CDR3 DNA sequence: TGTGCCAGCAGTCTCGGGACAGGTTATGAAAAACTGTTTTTT.

In this sample, this clone turned up once. A read error may account for a junction end that differs from germline. The rearrangement uses TRBV12-3 or TRBV12-4 and TRBJ1-2; the match to TRBD1 covers 7 bases. This CDR3 comprises 12 residues. CDR3 in DNA: TGTGCCAGCAGACTCTTCGGGGACAGCCTAATCTTC. It is translated as CASRLFGDSLIF.

The V gene is TRBV2, the J gene TRBJ1-1; the match to TRBD1 covers 8 bases. This CDR3 contains 12 residues. V lost 4 bases and J lost 7; bases outside the gene matches: 2. CDR1 and CDR2 (germline): SNHLY, FYNNEI. CDR3 amino acids: CASSGTGSEAFF. The CDR3 DNA reads TGTGCCAGCAGTGGGACAGGGAGTGAAGCTTTCTTT.

The V gene is TRBV5-1, the J gene TRBJ1-1; 7 bases are shared with TRBD1. V dropped 3 bases and J dropped 5; count of bases not matched to a gene: 7. This CDR3 is 14 amino acids long. In germline, CDR1 is SGHRS, CDR2 YFSETQ. The CDR3 nucleotides read TGCGCCAGCAGCTCGACAGGGATTAGGACTGAAGCTTTCTTT. It is translated as CASSSTGIRTEAFF. Full variable domain (outside the CDR3, taken from reference TRBV5-1 and TRBJ1-1): KAGVTQTPRYLIKTRGQQVTLSCSPISGHRSVSWYQQTPGQGLQFLFEYFSETQRNKGNFPGRFSGRQFSNSRSEMNVSTLELGDSALYLCASSSTGIRTEAFFGQGTRLTVV.

The chain links TRBV16 to TRBJ1-2, with 8 nucleotides matching TRBD1. Germline V gene lookup returns CDR1 KGHSY and CDR2 FQNENV. The V gene end was trimmed by 0 bases and the J gene end by 5 bases; junction bases not matched to a gene: 5. The CDR3 is made up of 15 amino acids. CDR3 region: CASSQSGTGGYGYTF. CDR3 coding DNA: TGTGCCAGCAGCCAATCTGGGACAGGAGGGTATGGCTACACCTTC.

CDR3 amino acids: CATSRGVTRNYGYTF. The DNA for the CDR3 is TGTGCCACCAGCCGCGGGGTGACTAGGAACTATGGCTACACCTTC. The chain is built from TRBV15 and TRBJ1-2; D is unclear. Trimming removed 5 bases from V and 2 bases from J, with 15 bases in between. Germline assignment: CDR1 LNHNV and CDR2 YYDKDF (reference sequence). The CDR3 has 15 amino acids.

The chain is built from TRBV5-1 and TRBJ1-2; tentative D call: TRBD1 (5 bases). The CDR3 is made up of 13 amino acids. Germline V lookup: CDR1 SGHRS, CDR2 YFSETQ. Trimming pared 6 bases from V and 8 bases from J, leaving 17 bases between. The CDR3 DNA sequence: TGCGCCAGCACTCTGGCGCAGGGAGGCGGCTACACCTTC. Translation: CASTLAQGGGYTF.

This sequence joins TRBV18 and TRBJ2-3, with 8 bases that match TRBD1. Looked up from germline, CDR1 is KGHSH and CDR2 is LQKENI. The CDR3 covers 15 residues. V was clipped by 0 bases and J by 10 bases; unmatched bases: 9. For the CDR3, the DNA is TGTGCCAGCTCACCACCGTTCGGACAGGGCAAGGCGCAGTATTTT. Encoded protein: CASSPPFGQGKAQYF. The entire variable domain, with the rest obtained from reference TRBV18 and TRBJ2-3, is as follows: NAGVMQNPRHLVRRRGQEARLRCSPMKGHSHVYWYRQLPEEGLKFMVYLQKENIIDESGMPKERFSAEFPKEGPSILRIQQVVRGDSAAYFCASSPPFGQGKAQYFGPGTRLTVL.